This TCR beta chain was identified in a study of OX40 agonist ivuxolimab in advanced cancers. Study findings and constraints: The expanded peripheral T cells' antigen specificity was not determined.

Per the germline V gene, CDR1 is SEHNR and CDR2 is FQNEAQ (reference sequence). Trimming removed 2 bases from V and 2 bases from J, with 9 bases in between. The CDR3 runs 14 residues. The study sampled blood at baseline, cycle 4 day 1, and cycle 7 day 1. A remark on this clone: Antigen unknown.

Clones were read by immunoSEQ multiplex PCR, and TCRdb kept only the in-frame ones, dropping some. The sample lists roughly 75,000 clones; 70% to 90% were seen once. This receptor was identified in an adult with an advanced solid tumor such as melanoma, head and neck, liver or kidney cancer. Sequenced material: CD4+ or CD8+ T cells sorted from blood, taken in a trial of the OX40 agonist ivuxolimab. The rearrangement joins TRBV7-9 to TRBJ2-5; D remains unclear. The CDR3 spells CASSLRSTQETQYF. CDR3 coding DNA: TGTGCCAGCAGCTTAAGGTCCACGCAAGAGACCCAGTACTTC. The full variable domain, with the rest looked up from reference TRBV7-9 and TRBJ2-5, is DTGVSQNPRHKITKRGQNVTFRCDPISEHNRLYWYRQTLGQGPEFLTYFQNEAQLEKSRLLSDRFSAERPKGSFSTLEIQRTEQGDSAMYLCASSLRSTQETQYFGPGTRLLVL.